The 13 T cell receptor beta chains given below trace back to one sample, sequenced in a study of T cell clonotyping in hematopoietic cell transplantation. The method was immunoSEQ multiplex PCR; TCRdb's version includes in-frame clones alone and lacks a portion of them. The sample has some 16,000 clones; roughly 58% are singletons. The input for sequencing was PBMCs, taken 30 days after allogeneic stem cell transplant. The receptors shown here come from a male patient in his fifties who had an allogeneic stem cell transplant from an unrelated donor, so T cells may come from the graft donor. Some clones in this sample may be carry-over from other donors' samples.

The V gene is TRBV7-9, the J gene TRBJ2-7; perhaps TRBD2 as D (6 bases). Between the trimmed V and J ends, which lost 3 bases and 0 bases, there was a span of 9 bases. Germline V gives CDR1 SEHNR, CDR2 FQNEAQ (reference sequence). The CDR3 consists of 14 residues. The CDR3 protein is CASSFGGTSYEQYF. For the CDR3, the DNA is TGTGCCAGCAGCTTCGGGGGTACCTCCTACGAGCAGTACTTC.

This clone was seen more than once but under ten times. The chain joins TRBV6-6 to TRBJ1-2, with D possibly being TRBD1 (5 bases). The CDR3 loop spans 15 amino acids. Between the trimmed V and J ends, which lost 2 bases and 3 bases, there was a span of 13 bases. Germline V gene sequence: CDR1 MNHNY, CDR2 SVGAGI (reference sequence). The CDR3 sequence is CASSYPGTRDYGYTF. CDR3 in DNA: TGTGCCAGCAGTTACCCTGGGACGCGAGACTATGGCTACACCTTC.

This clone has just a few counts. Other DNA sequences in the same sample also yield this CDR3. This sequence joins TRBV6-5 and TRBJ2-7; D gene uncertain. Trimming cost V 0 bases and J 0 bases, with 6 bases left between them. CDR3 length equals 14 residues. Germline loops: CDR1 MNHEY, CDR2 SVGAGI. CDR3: CASSYSPGSYEQYF. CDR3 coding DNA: TGTGCCAGCAGTTACTCCCCTGGCTCCTACGAGCAGTACTTC.

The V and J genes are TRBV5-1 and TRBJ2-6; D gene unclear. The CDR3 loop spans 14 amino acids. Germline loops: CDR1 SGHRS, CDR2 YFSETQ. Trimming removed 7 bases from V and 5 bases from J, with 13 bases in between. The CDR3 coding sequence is TGCGCCAGCGGTTCACAAAGTCGGGCCAACGTCCTGACTTTC. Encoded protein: CASGSQSRANVLTF.

As DNA, the CDR3 is TGTGCCAGCAGTCCATCCGGCGCCGGGGACACTGAAGCTTTCTTT. Protein sequence: CASSPSGAGDTEAFF. The chain uses TRBV6-5 and TRBJ1-1, with unresolved D. The ends were cut back, 5 bases at V and 3 bases at J, with 16 bases in the middle. This CDR3 spans 15 amino acids. CDR1 and CDR2 from the germline V gene are MNHEY and SVGAGI.

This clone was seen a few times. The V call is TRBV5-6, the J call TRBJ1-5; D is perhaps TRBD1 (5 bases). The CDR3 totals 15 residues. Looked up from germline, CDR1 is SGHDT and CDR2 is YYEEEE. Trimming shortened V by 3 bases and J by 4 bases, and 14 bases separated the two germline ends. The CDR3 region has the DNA TGTGCCAGCAGCTCTAGGGGTACGGCTAATCAGCCCCAGCATTTT. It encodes CASSSRGTANQPQHF.

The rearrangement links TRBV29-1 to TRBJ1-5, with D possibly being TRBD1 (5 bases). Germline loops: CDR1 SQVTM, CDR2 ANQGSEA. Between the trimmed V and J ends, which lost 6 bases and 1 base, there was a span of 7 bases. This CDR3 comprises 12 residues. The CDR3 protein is CSVGLSNQPQHF. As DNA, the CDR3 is TGCAGCGTGGGACTGAGCAATCAGCCCCAGCATTTT.

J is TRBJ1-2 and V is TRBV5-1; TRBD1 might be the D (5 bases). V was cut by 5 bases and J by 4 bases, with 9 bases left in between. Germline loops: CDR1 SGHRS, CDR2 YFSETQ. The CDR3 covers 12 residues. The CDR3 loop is CASSGGVYGYTF. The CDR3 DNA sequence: TGCGCCAGCAGTGGGGGAGTCTATGGCTACACCTTC.

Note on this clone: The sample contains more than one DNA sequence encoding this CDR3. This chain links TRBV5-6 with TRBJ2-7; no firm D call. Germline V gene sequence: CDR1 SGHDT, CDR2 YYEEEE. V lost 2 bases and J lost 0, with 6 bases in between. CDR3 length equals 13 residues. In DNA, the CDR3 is TGTGCCAGCAGCTTCGGGCGCTCCTACGAGCAGTACTTC. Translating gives CASSFGRSYEQYF.

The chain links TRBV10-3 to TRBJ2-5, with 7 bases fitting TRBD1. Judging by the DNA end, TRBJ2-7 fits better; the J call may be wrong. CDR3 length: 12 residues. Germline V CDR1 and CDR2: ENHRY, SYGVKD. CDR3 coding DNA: TGTGCCATCAGTACAGGGGACTACGAGCAGTACTTC. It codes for CAISTGDYEQYF.

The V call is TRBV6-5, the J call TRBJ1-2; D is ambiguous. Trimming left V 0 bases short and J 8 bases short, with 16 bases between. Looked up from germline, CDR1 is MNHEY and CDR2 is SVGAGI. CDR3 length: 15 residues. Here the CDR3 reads CASSYSLGLIGGYTF. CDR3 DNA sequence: TGTGCCAGCAGTTACTCGTTAGGACTCATAGGGGGCTACACCTTC.

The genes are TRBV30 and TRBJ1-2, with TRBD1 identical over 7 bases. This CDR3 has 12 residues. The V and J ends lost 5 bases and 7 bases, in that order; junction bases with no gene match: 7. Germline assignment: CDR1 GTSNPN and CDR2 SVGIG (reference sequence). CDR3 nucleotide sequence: TGTGCCTGGGGTCGACGGACAGGTGGCTACACCTTC. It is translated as CAWGRRTGGYTF.

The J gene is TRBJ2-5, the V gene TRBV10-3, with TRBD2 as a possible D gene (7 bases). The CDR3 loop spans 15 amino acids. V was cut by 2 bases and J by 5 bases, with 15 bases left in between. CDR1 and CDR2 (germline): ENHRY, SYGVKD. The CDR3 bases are TGTGCCATCAGTGAGGCCGGGGGGCCGGGGGAGACCCAGTACTTC. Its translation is CAISEAGGPGETQYF.